The TCR beta chain under discussion was sequenced for a study of cytomegalovirus exposure and HLA in healthy donors. Study-level findings and limits: CMV serostatus alone was available as immune exposure information. Indistinguishable V segments such as TRBV6-2 and TRBV6-3 were excluded. Reportedly, cytomegalovirus status was diagnosed with high sensitivity and specificity.

This CDR3 has 15 residues. V lost 10 bases and J 2 bases, leaving 20 bases between the germline ends. The germline CDR1 and CDR2 sequences are SGHAT and FQDESV (reference sequence). As to this clone: Antigen specificity is unknown.

Healthy individuals who donated bone marrow served as the donors. A multiplex PCR was run with 60 Vbeta primers and 13 Jbeta primers. TCRdb's table, derived via immunoSEQ multiplex PCR, lists solely in-frame clones and lacks some. Of approximately 100,000 clones listed, 65% to 85% are singletons. The sample was PBMCs. This TCR was sampled from a woman aged 40-49 years in good health and CMV-seronegative. This sequence joins TRBV11-1 and TRBJ2-5; tentative D call: TRBD1 (6 bases). The CDR3 here is CATRLAGQIQETQYF. The CDR3 DNA reads TGTGCCACCCGCTTAGCCGGACAGATACAAGAGACCCAGTACTTC.